This T cell receptor (beta chain) came from a study of shared clonotypes between healthy human individuals. Study-wide context: Plates per donor: three CD4 naive, three CD4 memory, two CD8 naive, one CD8 memory.

The method was immunoSEQ multiplex PCR; TCRdb's version includes in-frame clones alone and lacks a portion of them. This table holds about 2 million clones, 95% found once. Germline V gene sequence: CDR1 SGDLS, CDR2 YYNGEE. V gave up 5 bases and J gave up 2 bases, with 7 bases separating them. This CDR3 region has 12 residues. Study outcomes and limitations: Between a handful of donors, naive CD4 clonotypes were shared at a level of about 5%.

Those who donated, Caucasian adults without exception, all lived in Nashville, Tennessee. Remarks on this clone: Its antigen is undetermined.

Input material: naive CD4+ T cells sorted from blood. Noted subset: CD45RA+ positively selected. The origin of this receptor is a young man in good health. This chain joins TRBV9 and TRBJ1-2; unclear D gene. CDR3 nucleotide sequence: TGTGCCAGCAGGTGGGCGAACTATGGCTACACCTTC. This translates into CASRWANYGYTF.